These T cell receptor beta chains were read from a single sample in a study of blood T cells in healthy people across ages. MiXCR, run by TCRdb on the 5' RACE reads, gives a single entry per CDR3 protein. The sample holds some 900,000 distinct CDR3 sequences; roughly 50% are singletons and the top ten take roughly an eighth. Sequencing used blood. The source is a man aged 25 to 45 in good health. Each CDR3 is given with its conserved first and last residue. The D gene is left open where the match is weak. A row's size may be missing; if present it is once, few, many or a size class.

15,TRBV3-1,-,TRBJ2-7,once,CASSHGGRGSYEQYF,TGTGCCAGCAGCCACGGGGGTCGGGGCTCCTACGAGCAGTACTTC
20,TRBV28,-,TRBJ2-4,-,CAGSSPATPILSHGEYIQYF,TGTGCCGGCAGTTCCCCTGCGACCCCCATCCTTAGTCACGGTGAATACATTCAGTACTTC
14,TRBV27,-,TRBJ1-2,-,CASSPATRGYGYTF,TGTGCCAGCAGTCCCGCAACCCGGGGGTATGGCTACACCTTC
14,TRBV10-3,-,TRBJ1-1,few,CAISDRGMNTEAFF,TGTGCCATTAGCGATCGGGGGATGAACACTGAAGCTTTCTTT
14,TRBV27,-,TRBJ2-7,-,CASSLTDGTYEQYF,TGTGCCAGCAGTTTGACGGACGGCACCTACGAGCAGTACTTC
16,TRBV28,TRBD2,TRBJ2-3,-,CASSSILAIVADTQYF,TGTGCCAGCAGCTCAATACTAGCGATCGTTGCAGATACGCAGTATTTT
15,TRBV2,TRBD2,TRBJ2-3,-,CASLREPISTDTQYF,TGTGCCAGCTTGCGGGAGCCAATTAGCACAGATACGCAGTATTTT
15,TRBV11-2,-,TRBJ2-1,-,CASNLEWGIGYEQFF,TGTGCCAGCAACTTAGAGTGGGGCATAGGCTATGAGCAGTTCTTC
13,TRBV20-1,-,TRBJ2-5,-,CSAREPGSGTQYF,TGCAGTGCTAGAGAACCCGGTTCGGGGACCCAGTACTTC
13,TRBV5-1,-,TRBJ2-7,many,CASSLDRGPEQYF,TGCGCCAGCAGCTTGGATCGGGGTCCCGAGCAGTACTTC
14,TRBV6-4,-,TRBJ2-3,-,CATSLGDDTDTQYF,TGTGCCACCAGTCTGGGCGATGACACAGATACGCAGTATTTT
14,TRBV6-5,-,TRBJ2-2,few,CASSYRGGTGELFF,TGTGCCAGCAGTTACAGGGGAGGCACCGGGGAGCTGTTTTTT
15,TRBV7-9,TRBD2,TRBJ2-3,-,CASSEPSGGADTQYF,TGTGCCAGCAGCGAACCCAGCGGGGGGGCGGATACGCAGTATTTT
13,TRBV5-1,-,TRBJ1-1,-,CASSEARDTEAFF,TGCGCCAGCAGCGAAGCGCGGGACACTGAAGCTTTCTTT
15,TRBV30,TRBD1,TRBJ1-1,-,CAWRARDRSYTEAFF,TGTGCCTGGAGGGCCCGGGACAGGTCGTACACTGAAGCTTTCTTT
15,TRBV12-3/TRBV12-4,-,TRBJ2-7,few,CASSAHSKKVYEQYF,TGTGCCAGCAGTGCCCACAGCAAAAAGGTCTACGAGCAGTACTTC
12,TRBV6-2/TRBV6-3,-,TRBJ2-7,few,CATGLSYYEQYF,TGTGCCACCGGACTCTCCTACTACGAGCAGTACTTC
16,TRBV4-1,-,TRBJ2-7,-,CASSQRRGDSSYEQYF,TGCGCCAGCAGCCAAAGAAGAGGTGACAGCTCCTACGAGCAGTACTTC
16,TRBV4-2,-,TRBJ1-1,-,CASSQESVRGFTEAFF,TGTGCCAGCAGCCAAGAATCGGTAAGGGGGTTCACTGAAGCTTTCTTT
15,TRBV18,TRBD2,TRBJ2-7,many,CASSPPMGLSYEQYF,TGTGCCAGCTCACCACCGATGGGACTATCCTACGAGCAGTACTTC
14,TRBV5-1,TRBD1,TRBJ1-2,-,CASSQTGTAYGCTF,TGCGCCAGCAGCCAGACCGGGACAGCCTATGGCTGCACCTTC
11,TRBV29-1,-,TRBJ2-5,-,CSVLLFETQYF,TGCAGCGTTCTCCTTTTCGAGACCCAGTACTTC
16,TRBV24-1,TRBD1,TRBJ2-5,-,CATSDLGQGVRETQYF,TGTGCCACCAGTGATTTGGGACAGGGTGTCCGAGAGACCCAGTACTTC
19,TRBV4-2,TRBD2,TRBJ2-5,-,CASSQEVRSAGGRLGTQYF,TGTGCCAGCAGCCAAGAAGTCCGTTCAGCGGGGGGGCGTTTAGGGACCCAGTACTTC
14,TRBV7-2,TRBD2,TRBJ2-7,-,CASSGASGSYEQYF,TGTGCCAGCAGCGGGGCTAGCGGCTCCTACGAGCAGTACTTC
12,TRBV7-2,-,TRBJ2-3,few,CASSRPGDTQYF,TGTGCCAGCAGCCGTCCAGGGGATACGCAGTATTTT
16,TRBV27,TRBD2,TRBJ2-7,-,CASSLLVAGGQYEQYF,TGTGCCAGCAGTTTATTGGTAGCGGGGGGGCAATACGAGCAGTACTTC
14,TRBV9,-,TRBJ2-7,-,CASSPQDSPYEQYF,TGTGCCAGCAGCCCACAAGACAGCCCCTACGAGCAGTACTTC
14,TRBV7-6,TRBD2,TRBJ2-1,few,CASSLTSAYNEQFF,TGTGCCAGCAGCTTGACTAGCGCTTACAATGAGCAGTTCTTC
13,TRBV29-1,TRBD1,TRBJ1-2,-,CSVEATGSLGYTF,TGCAGCGTTGAAGCGACAGGGTCTCTTGGCTACACCTTC
13,TRBV29-1,-,TRBJ2-4,few,CSGPWLAKNIQYF,TGCAGCGGCCCCTGGCTAGCCAAAAACATTCAGTACTTC
14,TRBV19,TRBD2,TRBJ2-5,-,CASSPQRGSNEQYF,TGTGCCAGTAGTCCCCAGCGGGGGTCTAATGAGCAGTACTTC
14,TRBV7-2,-,TRBJ2-7,-,CASSLQGRVDEQYF,TGTGCCAGCAGCCTACAGGGTAGAGTCGACGAGCAGTACTTC
16,TRBV11-3,-,TRBJ2-3,-,CASSPLPGVSTDTQYF,TGTGCCAGCAGCCCCCTTCCGGGGGTGAGCACAGATACGCAGTATTTT
11,TRBV7-8,-,TRBJ1-2,few,CASSLAHYYTF,TGTGCCAGCAGCTTAGCCCACTACTACACCTTC
13,TRBV29-1,TRBD1,TRBJ1-2,-,CSGDQDRGGGYTF,TGCAGCGGGGATCAAGACAGGGGCGGCGGCTACACCTTC
14,TRBV12-3/TRBV12-4,TRBD1,TRBJ1-2,-,CASSRQGVDYGYTF,TGTGCCAGCAGCCGACAGGGGGTTGACTATGGCTACACCTTC
16,TRBV7-9,TRBD2,TRBJ2-1,few,CASSLMRTRSYDEQFF,TGTGCCAGCAGCTTAATGCGGACTAGATCGTACGATGAGCAGTTCTTC
18,TRBV21-1,-,TRBJ2-6,-,CACSTEDRVVTGANVLTF,TGTGCCTGCAGCACTGAGGACAGGGTCGTCACTGGGGCCAACGTCCTGACTTTC
14,TRBV27,TRBD1,TRBJ2-5,-,CASSFRDRGREQYF,TGTGCCAGCAGTTTCCGGGACAGGGGGAGGGAGCAGTACTTC
14,TRBV6-5,-,TRBJ1-2,few,CASSSGYTGTGYTF,TGTGCCAGCAGTTCGGGTTATACAGGGACGGGCTACACCTTC
15,TRBV6-1,TRBD1,TRBJ2-7,few,CASSENRDRAYEQYF,TGTGCCAGCAGTGAGAACCGGGACAGGGCCTACGAGCAGTACTTC
16,TRBV7-9,-,TRBJ2-4,-,CASSSEDFIAKNIQYF,TGTGCCAGCAGCTCGGAGGACTTCATAGCCAAAAACATTCAGTACTTC
14,TRBV6-5,-,TRBJ1-2,few,CASSIGSYNYGYTF,TGTGCCAGCAGTATAGGTTCTTATAACTATGGCTACACCTTC
15,TRBV4-1,-,TRBJ2-3,few,CASSQPSGSTDTQYF,TGCGCCAGCAGCCAACCCTCGGGCAGCACAGATACGCAGTATTTT